The sequence of this T cell receptor beta chain was determined in a study of T-cell reconstitution after alpha-beta-depleted transplantation in children. Study conclusions and caveats: Surviving recipient T cells and thymic progenitors underlay high day-60 TCRbeta diversity in some patients. At the one-year point after transplant, T-cell counts and TCRbeta diversity were found to come mostly from T cells that had been newly produced. Reportedly, only several hundred clones from non-depleted graft cells drove alpha-beta T-cell counts at about two months.

TCRbeta library construction was performed incorporating unique molecular identifiers. TCRdb ran MiXCR on the PCR reads and lists one entry per CDR3 protein. The sample lists about 590,000 distinct CDR3 sequences, over 10% occurring once. This clonotype was found many times. Its antigen is still unknown. V was pared by 3 bases and J by 5 bases, with 20 bases between. This CDR3 comprises 17 residues. In germline, CDR1 is SGHRS, CDR2 YFSETQ. The specimen comprised PBMCs, mostly from graft donor cells, sampled 360 days after TCRalphabeta/CD19-depleted stem cell transplant. This sequence was found in a male patient younger than 18 who had a stem cell transplant for acute myeloid leukemia, so the T cells may come from the graft donor. The chain has TRBV5-1 and TRBJ2-2; D perhaps matches TRBD2 (5 bases). The CDR3 coding sequence is TGCGCCAGCAGCTCGCCCCCCTGGGAGATATGGACCGGGGAGCTGTTTTTT. As protein: CASSSPPWEIWTGELFF.